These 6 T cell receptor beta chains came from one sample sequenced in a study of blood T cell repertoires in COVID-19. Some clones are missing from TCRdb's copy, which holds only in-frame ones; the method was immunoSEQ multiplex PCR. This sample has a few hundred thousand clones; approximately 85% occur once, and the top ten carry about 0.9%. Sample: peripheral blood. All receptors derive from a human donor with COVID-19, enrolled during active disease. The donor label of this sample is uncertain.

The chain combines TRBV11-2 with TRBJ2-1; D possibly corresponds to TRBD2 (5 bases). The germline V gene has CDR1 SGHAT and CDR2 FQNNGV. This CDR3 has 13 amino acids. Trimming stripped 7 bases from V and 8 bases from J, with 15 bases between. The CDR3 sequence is CASTRERRDEQFF. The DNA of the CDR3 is TGTGCCAGCACCCGGGAAAGACGCGATGAGCAGTTCTTC.

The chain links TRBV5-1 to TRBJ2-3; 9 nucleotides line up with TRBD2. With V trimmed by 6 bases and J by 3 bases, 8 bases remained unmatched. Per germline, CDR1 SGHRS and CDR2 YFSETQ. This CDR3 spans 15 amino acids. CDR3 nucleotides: TGCGCCAGCAAGTTTAGCGGGAGTGGAACAGATACGCAGTATTTT. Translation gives CASKFSGSGTDTQYF. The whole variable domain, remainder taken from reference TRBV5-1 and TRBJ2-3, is KAGVTQTPRYLIKTRGQQVTLSCSPISGHRSVSWYQQTPGQGLQFLFEYFSETQRNKGNFPGRFSGRQFSNSRSEMNVSTLELGDSALYLCASKFSGSGTDTQYFGPGTRLTVL.

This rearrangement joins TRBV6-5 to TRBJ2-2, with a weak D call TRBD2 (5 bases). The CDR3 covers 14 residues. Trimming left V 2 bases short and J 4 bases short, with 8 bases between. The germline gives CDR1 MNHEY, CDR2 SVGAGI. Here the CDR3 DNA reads TGTGCCAGCAGTTACGACTATGGCACCGGGGAGCTGTTTTTT. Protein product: CASSYDYGTGELFF.

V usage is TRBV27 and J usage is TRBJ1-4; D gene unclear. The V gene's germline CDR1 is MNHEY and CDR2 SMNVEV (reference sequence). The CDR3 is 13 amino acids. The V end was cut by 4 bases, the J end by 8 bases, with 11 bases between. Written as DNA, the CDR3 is TGTGCCAGCAGTTCGGGGTCACGGGAAAAACTGTTTTTT. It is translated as CASSSGSREKLFF.

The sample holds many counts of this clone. The CDR3 sequence: CSASQGLGSPLHF. The CDR3, as DNA: TGCAGTGCTAGTCAGGGGCTAGGTTCACCCCTCCACTTT. The rearrangement joins TRBV20-1 to TRBJ1-6; the D gene is possibly TRBD1 (6 bases). The germline gives CDR1 DFQATT, CDR2 SNEGSKA (reference sequence). The CDR3 runs 13 residues. V was shortened by 3 bases and J by 9 bases, with 12 bases between the two germline ends.

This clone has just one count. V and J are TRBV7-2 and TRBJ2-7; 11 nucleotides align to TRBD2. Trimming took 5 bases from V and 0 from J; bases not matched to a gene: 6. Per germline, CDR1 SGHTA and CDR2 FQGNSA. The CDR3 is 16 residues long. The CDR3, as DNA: TGTGCCAGCAGCCGTACCGGGACTAGCGGCTCCTACGAGCAGTACTTC. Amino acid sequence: CASSRTGTSGSYEQYF.